Below, 30 T cell receptor beta chains from the same sample are listed, as sequenced in a study of CD8 T cells in ankylosing spondylitis. From the 5' RACE reads, TCRdb called clonotypes with MiXCR, one entry per CDR3 protein. The sample includes around 150,000 distinct CDR3 sequences, 15% to 20% of them seen just once. The source material was blood, either unsorted or a sorted T cell fraction (not recorded which). The receptors shown here come from a male donor with ankylosing spondylitis or in good health (not recorded which).

The chain joins TRBV20-1 to TRBJ1-5; a weak D match, TRBD1 (5 bases). With 3 bases removed from V and 0 bases from J, the gap between germline ends came to 12 bases. This CDR3 comprises 15 residues. CDR1 and CDR2 from the germline V gene are DFQATT and SNEGSKA (reference sequence). The CDR3, as DNA: TGCAGTGCTAGTATTGGACAAAATAGCAATCAGCCCCAGCATTTT. This gives the protein CSASIGQNSNQPQHF.

This clonotype came up a few times. The chain recombines TRBV28 with TRBJ1-1, with 8 nucleotides matching TRBD1. Losses at the gene ends were 5 bases for V and 8 bases for J; bases not matched to a gene: 4. Germline-derived CDR1 and CDR2 are MDHEN and SYDVKM. The CDR3 contains 12 residues. The CDR3: CASSRRDREAFF. The CDR3 DNA is TGTGCCAGCAGTCGCCGGGACAGGGAAGCTTTCTTT.

Many counts were recorded for this clonotype. The V and J genes are TRBV12-3 or TRBV12-4 and TRBJ2-1, with 8 positions matching TRBD2. The CDR3 is 13 amino acids. V gave up 4 bases and J gave up 7 bases; unmatched junction bases: 3. The CDR3 region has the DNA TGTGCCAGCAGTTCGGGACTAGAGAATGAGCAGTTCTTC. Amino acid sequence: CASSSGLENEQFF.

This chain connects TRBV11-2 to TRBJ2-1; 8 bases agree with TRBD1. Germline V gene data show CDR1 as SGHAT and CDR2 as FQNNGV. Losses at the gene ends were 5 bases for V and 6 bases for J; bases not matched to a gene: 12. The CDR3 spans 16 residues. The DNA of the CDR3 is TGTGCCAGCAGCCTACAGGACAGGGAAGTCGCCAATGAGCAGTTCTTC. It yields the protein CASSLQDREVANEQFF.

This clonotype was seen ten or more times. The chain recombines TRBV6-1 with TRBJ1-1; 7 nucleotides agree with TRBD1. The germline gives CDR1 MNHNS, CDR2 SASEGT. The V and J ends lost 0 bases and 5 bases, in that order; junction bases with no gene match: 3. This CDR3 contains 14 residues. The CDR3 spells CASSEAAGGTEAFF. The CDR3 nucleotides are TGTGCCAGCAGTGAAGCAGCAGGGGGGACTGAAGCTTTCTTT.

This clonotype was detected ten times or more. CDR3 protein: CASSQESIDEQYF. CDR3 in DNA: TGTGCCAGCAGCCAAGAAAGTATCGACGAGCAGTACTTC. The rearrangement uses TRBV4-2 and TRBJ2-7; D unclear. Trimming took 0 bases from V and 5 from J, leaving 8 bases between them. The CDR3 runs 13 residues. Germline loops: CDR1 LGHNA, CDR2 YNFKEQ.

CDR3 DNA sequence: TGTGCCAGCAGCTTCTACGGGAGACGTCAAGAGACCCAGTACTTC. It codes for CASSFYGRRQETQYF. The J gene is TRBJ2-5, the V gene TRBV7-2, with a weak D call TRBD2 (6 bases). The CDR3 has 15 residues. CDR1 is SGHTA, CDR2 FQGNSA, per germline. V was clipped by 3 bases and J by 2 bases, with 13 bases between them.

This clonotype was found a few times. The J gene is TRBJ2-3, the V gene TRBV2; TRBD1 or TRBD2 may be the D gene (5 bases each). V was trimmed by 5 bases and J by 3 bases, leaving 15 bases between them. Germline-derived CDR1 and CDR2 are SNHLY and FYNNEI. CDR3 length: 15 residues. The CDR3 reads CASSTGTRATDTQYF. The CDR3 nucleotides are TGTGCCAGCAGTACCGGGACCCGGGCAACAGATACGCAGTATTTT. The whole variable domain, filled in from reference TRBV2 and TRBJ2-3, reads EPEVTQTPSHQVTQMGQEVILRCVPISNHLYFYWYRQILGQKVEFLVSFYNNEISEKSEIFDDQFSVERPDGSNFTLKIRSTKLEDSAMYFCASSTGTRATDTQYFGPGTRLTVL.

The chain is built from TRBV28 and TRBJ2-4; 7 nucleotides match TRBD1. CDR3 length: 15 residues. In germline, CDR1 is MDHEN, CDR2 SYDVKM. With V trimmed by 3 bases and J by 6 bases, 8 bases remained unmatched. The CDR3 region has the DNA TGTGCCAGCAGTTTCCAACAGGGGCTCAGAAACATTCAGTACTTC. This codes for CASSFQQGLRNIQYF.

This CDR3 reads CASSLDQGAGSYEQYF. In nucleotides, the CDR3 is TGTGCCAGCAGCTTAGATCAGGGTGCGGGTTCCTACGAGCAGTACTTC. The rearrangement links TRBV11-2 to TRBJ2-7; possibly TRBD1 or TRBD2 for D (5 bases each). V was trimmed by 0 bases and J by 1 base, leaving 13 bases between them. Looked up from germline, CDR1 is SGHAT and CDR2 is FQNNGV. The length of the CDR3 is 16 residues. Drawing the rest from reference TRBV11-2 and TRBJ2-7, the complete variable domain is EAGVAQSPRYKIIEKRQSVAFWCNPISGHATLYWYQQILGQGPKLLIQFQNNGVVDDSQLPKDRFSAERLKGVDSTLKIQPAKLEDSAVYLCASSLDQGAGSYEQYFGPGTRLTVT.

This clonotype was seen a handful of times. The CDR3 loop is CASRSLAGESTDTQYF. In DNA, the CDR3 is TGTGCCAGCAGAAGCCTAGCGGGAGAAAGCACAGATACGCAGTATTTT. This chain links TRBV12-3 or TRBV12-4 with TRBJ2-3; 10 bases map to TRBD2. J was trimmed by 0 bases and V by 6 bases; bases with no gene match: 6. The CDR3 spans 16 residues.

The sample holds a few counts of this clonotype. The chain uses TRBV5-1 and TRBJ2-1; 7 bases are a match to TRBD2. Germline CDR1 is SGHRS and CDR2 is YFSETQ. J lost 7 bases, V lost 0 bases, and 4 bases had no gene match. This CDR3 has 14 residues. This chain's CDR3 is CASSLAGGGNEQFF. CDR3 DNA: TGCGCCAGCAGCTTGGCGGGAGGAGGGAATGAGCAGTTCTTC. The full variable domain, completed using reference TRBV5-1 and TRBJ2-1, is KAGVTQTPRYLIKTRGQQVTLSCSPISGHRSVSWYQQTPGQGLQFLFEYFSETQRNKGNFPGRFSGRQFSNSRSEMNVSTLELGDSALYLCASSLAGGGNEQFFGPGTRLTVL.

This clonotype occurred many times. This sequence joins TRBV7-9 and TRBJ1-4, with D hard to call. This CDR3 has 11 residues. Between the trimmed V and J ends, which lost 2 bases and 7 bases, there was a span of 2 bases. CDR1 and CDR2 from the germline V gene are SEHNR and FQNEAQ (reference sequence). CDR3: CASSLSEKLFF. CDR3 DNA: TGTGCCAGCAGCTTAAGTGAAAAACTGTTTTTT.

This clonotype was seen more than once but under ten times. The chain uses TRBV12-3 or TRBV12-4 and TRBJ2-1; D possibly matches TRBD1 or TRBD2 (5 bases each). The CDR3 totals 14 residues. Trimming stripped 3 bases from V and 2 bases from J, with 8 bases between. The CDR3 bases are TGTGCCAGCAGTTTTGGGGACCCCTACAATGAGCAGTTCTTC. Its protein is CASSFGDPYNEQFF.

This clonotype occurred many times. The rearrangement links TRBV12-3 or TRBV12-4 to TRBJ2-1; the match to TRBD2 covers 8 bases. CDR3 size: 14 residues. V lost 8 bases, J lost 2 bases, and 5 bases stayed unmatched. The CDR3 bases are TGTGCCAGCTTGAGGGGACTAGCCTACAATGAGCAGTTCTTC. This codes for CASLRGLAYNEQFF.

As regards this clonotype: The junction does not match germline at one end; this may be a read error. This sequence joins TRBV4-1 and TRBJ1-1; no clear D gene. The CDR3 sequence is 15 residues long. Germline V gene data show CDR1 as MGHRA and CDR2 as YSYEKL. The CDR3 loop reads CASSQGAPMNTEALF. The CDR3 nucleotides are TGCGCCAGCAGCCAAGGGGCACCGATGAACACTGAAGCTCTCTTT.

This clonotype appeared many times. The chain is built from TRBV28 and TRBJ2-1, with 13 positions matching TRBD2. The CDR3 contains 17 residues. Trimming at V came to 4 bases and at J to 3 bases, leaving 6 bases not matched to a gene. Germline values: CDR1 MDHEN, CDR2 SYDVKM. The CDR3 reads CASSSSGTSGIYNEQFF. CDR3 nucleotide sequence: TGTGCCAGCAGTTCTTCCGGGACTAGCGGGATCTACAATGAGCAGTTCTTC.

This clonotype was seen many times. This sequence joins TRBV12-3 or TRBV12-4 and TRBJ2-3, with 11 bases fitting TRBD2. V lost 6 bases to trimming and J lost 4 bases; unmatched junction nucleotides: 6. The CDR3 consists of 15 residues. The DNA for the CDR3 is TGTGCCAGCAGGGTGACTAGCGGGATTGCAGATACGCAGTATTTT. Translating gives CASRVTSGIADTQYF.

V gene TRBV28 combines with J gene TRBJ1-1; D is uncertain. The CDR3 sequence is 14 residues long. The ends were cut back, 4 bases at V and 3 bases at J, with 12 bases in the middle. Germline V CDR1 and CDR2: MDHEN, SYDVKM. The CDR3 sequence: CASSWPRGYTEAFF. Here the CDR3 DNA reads TGTGCCAGCAGTTGGCCCCGGGGATACACTGAAGCTTTCTTT.

The CDR3 DNA reads TGTGCCAGCAGCCGCAGCGGGGGGACAGACGAGCAGTACTTC. It is translated as CASSRSGGTDEQYF. The genes are TRBV3-1 and TRBJ2-7, with TRBD2 matching 9 bases. The germline V gene encodes CDR1 LGHDT and CDR2 YNNKEL (reference sequence). With V trimmed by 4 bases and J by 5 bases, 6 bases remained unmatched. CDR3 length equals 14 residues.

This chain uses TRBV18 with TRBJ1-1, with TRBD1 matching over 8 bases. The CDR3 sequence is 17 residues long. In germline, CDR1 is KGHSH, CDR2 LQKENI. With V trimmed by 3 bases and J by 0 bases, 9 bases remained unmatched. This chain's CDR3 is CASSPAQGAVVNTEAFF. The CDR3 coding sequence is TGTGCCAGCTCACCGGCCCAGGGGGCTGTCGTGAACACTGAAGCTTTCTTT. The whole variable domain, remainder taken from reference TRBV18 and TRBJ1-1, is NAGVMQNPRHLVRRRGQEARLRCSPMKGHSHVYWYRQLPEEGLKFMVYLQKENIIDESGMPKERFSAEFPKEGPSILRIQQVVRGDSAAYFCASSPAQGAVVNTEAFFGQGTRLTVV.

There are a few counts of this clonotype. The gene calls are TRBV29-1 and TRBJ2-1, with D possibly matching TRBD2 (6 bases). CDR3 length equals 14 residues. V lost 6 bases and J lost 2, with 14 bases in between. Germline V gene sequence: CDR1 SQVTM, CDR2 ANQGSEA. The CDR3 bases are TGCAGCGTCGCCTATAGCGGTCCCTACAATGAGCAGTTCTTC. It yields the protein CSVAYSGPYNEQFF.

This clonotype was seen many times. This rearrangement joins TRBV3-1 to TRBJ1-1; D unclear. Germline values: CDR1 LGHDT, CDR2 YNNKEL (reference sequence). CDR3 length: 13 amino acids. V lost 1 base and J 0 bases, leaving 3 bases between the germline ends. In DNA form, the CDR3 reads TGTGCCAGCAGCCAAGGGGTGAACACTGAAGCTTTCTTT. Translation: CASSQGVNTEAFF.

This clonotype was detected a few times. The CDR3 DNA follows: TGTGCCATCAGTGAGGCGAGTTGGACAGGGTCAGATACGCAGTATTTT. Amino acids: CAISEASWTGSDTQYF. This chain links TRBV10-3 with TRBJ2-3; TRBD1 matches 8 bases. Germline CDR1 and CDR2: ENHRY and SYGVKD. The trim removed 2 bases at V and 4 bases at J, leaving 8 bases unmatched. This CDR3 region has 16 residues.

The chain joins TRBV5-1 to TRBJ1-1, with D hard to call. The CDR3 is 15 residues long. V dropped 6 bases and J dropped 0 bases, with 15 bases sitting between them. Germline V lookup: CDR1 SGHRS, CDR2 YFSETQ. CDR3 amino acids: CASNPRGGMNTEAFF. CDR3 nucleotide sequence: TGCGCCAGCAACCCCCGCGGAGGAATGAACACTGAAGCTTTCTTT.

The DNA for the CDR3 is TGCAGCGTTGAAGTCGGAGAAGTTTACAATGAGCAGTTCTTC. Residues: CSVEVGEVYNEQFF. V gene TRBV29-1 combines with J gene TRBJ2-1; D ambiguous. Per the germline V gene, CDR1 is SQVTM and CDR2 is ANQGSEA. The CDR3 is made up of 14 amino acids. The V gene lost 1 base and the J gene lost 4 bases, with 11 bases spanning the gap.

This clonotype was seen ten or more times. The chain combines TRBV19 with TRBJ2-1, with D perhaps given as TRBD1 or TRBD2 (5 bases each). Deletions cut 7 bases from V and 3 bases from J, with 13 bases between. This CDR3 has 14 residues. Germline lookup yields CDR1 LNHDA and CDR2 SQIVND (reference sequence). CDR3 region: CASIGTSSYNEQFF. The DNA for the CDR3 is TGTGCCAGTATCGGGACGAGTAGCTACAATGAGCAGTTCTTC.

The chain links TRBV18 to TRBJ2-1, with 10 bases lining up with TRBD2. The CDR3 is made up of 15 amino acids. The junction had 8 bases not matched to a gene; V was cut back by 3 bases and J by 9 bases. Germline V CDR1 and CDR2: KGHSH, LQKENI. The CDR3 sequence: CASSPPSGSRSEQFF. The DNA for the CDR3 is TGTGCCAGCTCACCTCCTAGCGGGAGTCGTAGTGAGCAGTTCTTC.

This clonotype was observed a few times. The rearrangement links TRBV5-4 to TRBJ1-6, with a tentative D call TRBD1 (5 bases). Germline CDR1 is SGHNT and CDR2 is YYREEE (reference sequence). This CDR3 is built from 15 residues. V was shortened by 0 bases and J by 10 bases, with 14 bases between the two germline ends. CDR3 DNA sequence: TGTGCCAGCAGCTTGGCCGCGGGGCGCGGGTCACCCCTCCACTTT. Translation gives CASSLAAGRGSPLHF.

The CDR3 spells CASSQVAKNIQYF. DNA of the CDR3: TGTGCCAGCAGCCAGGTAGCCAAAAACATTCAGTACTTC. The chain joins TRBV7-2 to TRBJ2-4; no firm D call. The CDR3 totals 13 residues. The ends were cut back, 5 bases at V and 0 bases at J, with 5 bases in the middle. The germline V gene encodes CDR1 SGHTA and CDR2 FQGNSA.